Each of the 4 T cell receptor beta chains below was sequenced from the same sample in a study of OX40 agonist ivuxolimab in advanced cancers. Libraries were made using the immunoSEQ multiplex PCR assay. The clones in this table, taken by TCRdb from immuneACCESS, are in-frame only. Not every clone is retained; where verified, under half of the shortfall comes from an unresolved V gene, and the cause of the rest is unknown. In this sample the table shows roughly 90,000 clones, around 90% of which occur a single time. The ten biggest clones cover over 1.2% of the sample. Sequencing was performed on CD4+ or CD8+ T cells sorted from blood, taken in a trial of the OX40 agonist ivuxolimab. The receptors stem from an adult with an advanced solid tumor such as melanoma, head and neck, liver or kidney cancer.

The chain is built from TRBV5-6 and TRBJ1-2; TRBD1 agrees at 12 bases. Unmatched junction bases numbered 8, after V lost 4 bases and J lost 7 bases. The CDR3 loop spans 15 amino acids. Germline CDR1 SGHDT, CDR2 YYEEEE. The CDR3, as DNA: TGTGCCAGCAGCGCAGCCGGGACAGGGGGCTTTGGCTACACCTTC. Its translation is CASSAAGTGGFGYTF. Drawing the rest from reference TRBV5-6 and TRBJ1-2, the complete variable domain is DAGVTQSPTHLIKTRGQQVTLRCSPKSGHDTVSWYQQALGQGPQFIFQYYEEEERQRGNFPDRFSGHQFPNYSSELNVNALLLGDSALYLCASSAAGTGGFGYTFGSGTRLTVV.

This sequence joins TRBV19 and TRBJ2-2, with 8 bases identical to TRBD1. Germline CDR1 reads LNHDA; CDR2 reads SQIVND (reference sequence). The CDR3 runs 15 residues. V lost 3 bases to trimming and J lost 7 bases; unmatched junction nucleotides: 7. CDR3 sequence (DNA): TGTGCCAGTAGTATTTCGGACAGGGAATACGGGGAGCTGTTTTTT. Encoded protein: CASSISDREYGELFF.

The CDR3 sequence is CASRSGSSYEQYF. CDR3 nucleotide sequence: TGTGCCAGCAGGAGTGGAAGCTCTTACGAGCAGTACTTC. The V gene is TRBV6-5, the J gene TRBJ2-7; D not certain. The V gene's germline CDR1 is MNHEY and CDR2 SVGAGI. The CDR3 is made up of 13 amino acids. Between the trimmed V and J ends, which lost 6 bases and 4 bases, there was a span of 13 bases.

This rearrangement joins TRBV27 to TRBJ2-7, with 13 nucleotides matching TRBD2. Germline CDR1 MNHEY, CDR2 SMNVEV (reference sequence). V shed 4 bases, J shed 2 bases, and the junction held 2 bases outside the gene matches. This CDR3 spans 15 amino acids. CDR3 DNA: TGTGCCAGCAGTTCCACTAGCGGGAGGGCCTACGAGCAGTACTTC. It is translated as CASSSTSGRAYEQYF.